A single sample is the source of the 15 T cell receptor beta chains below, sequenced in a study of shared clonotypes between healthy human individuals. Some clones are missing from TCRdb's copy, which holds only in-frame ones; the method was immunoSEQ multiplex PCR. The table records about 770,000 clones, just under 75% of them present only once. Sequenced input: memory CD4+ T cells sorted from blood. Subset noted: CD45RA-negative fraction. Receptor source: a woman in her twenties or thirties in good health.

The chain combines TRBV6-1 with TRBJ1-1; D unclear. Per the germline V gene, CDR1 is MNHNS and CDR2 is SASEGT. The CDR3 runs 11 residues. The V end lost 1 base, the J end lost 11 bases, and 8 bases lay between the germline ends. The CDR3 is CASSEVVRAFF. CDR3 nucleotide sequence: TGTGCCAGCAGTGAAGTAGTAAGGGCTTTCTTT.

The chain is built from TRBV5-1 and TRBJ2-5; D gene uncertain. The CDR3 extends over 12 amino acids. Germline V gives CDR1 SGHRS, CDR2 YFSETQ. V was clipped by 4 bases and J by 0 bases, with 4 bases between them. CDR3 in DNA: TGCGCCAGCAGCCGGTACCAAGAGACCCAGTACTTC. This translates into CASSRYQETQYF.

The chain has TRBV28 and TRBJ1-2; D not certain. This CDR3 region has 13 residues. Germline V gene lookup returns CDR1 MDHEN and CDR2 SYDVKM. V lost 6 bases to trimming and J lost 4 bases, with 12 bases between them. The CDR3 loop is CASRREGGYGYTF. The CDR3 DNA sequence: TGTGCCAGCAGACGTGAGGGCGGCTATGGCTACACCTTC.

The rearrangement uses TRBV5-1 and TRBJ1-2; D perhaps matches TRBD1 (6 bases). Trimming removed 4 bases at V and 8 bases at J, with 18 bases between. Germline loops: CDR1 SGHRS, CDR2 YFSETQ. The CDR3 consists of 14 residues. The DNA of the CDR3 is TGCGCCAGCAGCCTACAGGGCGCTCGGGGAGGCTACACCTTC. Translated: CASSLQGARGGYTF.

The rearrangement joins TRBV5-1 to TRBJ2-5, with 10 bases that match TRBD2. Germline V gene data show CDR1 as SGHRS and CDR2 as YFSETQ. The CDR3 totals 14 residues. Trimming cost V 4 bases and J 4 bases; bases outside gene matches: 4. Here the CDR3 reads CASSTGLASETQYF. The CDR3 nucleotides are TGCGCCAGCAGCACGGGACTAGCGTCAGAGACCCAGTACTTC.

This rearrangement joins TRBV19 to TRBJ2-1; D ambiguous. The CDR3 length is 15 residues. The germline CDR1 and CDR2 sequences are LNHDA and SQIVND (reference sequence). V was pared by 3 bases and J by 0 bases, with 9 bases between. CDR3 loop: CASSIGPSSYNEQFF. The CDR3 DNA sequence: TGTGCCAGTAGTATCGGCCCTAGCTCCTACAATGAGCAGTTCTTC.

Remarks on this clone: A much larger clone lies one base from this, so it may be a read error. The sample has other DNA sequences that encode this CDR3 too. This chain connects TRBV18 to TRBJ2-2; the match to TRBD2 covers 7 bases. Trimming at V came to 2 bases and at J to 6 bases, leaving 0 bases not matched to a gene. CDR1 and CDR2 (germline): KGHSH, LQKENI. CDR3 length equals 13 residues. The CDR3 loop reads CASSPAGAGELFF. In nucleotides, the CDR3 is TGTGCCAGCTCACCAGCGGGGGCCGGGGAGCTGTTTTTT.

The J gene is TRBJ1-5, the V gene TRBV18; D not certain. The germline V gene has CDR1 KGHSH and CDR2 LQKENI. V shed 3 bases and J shed 1 base, with 13 bases lying between them. This CDR3 contains 16 residues. The CDR3 coding sequence is TGTGCCAGCTCACCCGGGGAATTCAGGAGCAATCAGCCCCAGCATTTT. It translates to CASSPGEFRSNQPQHF.

The chain joins TRBV29-1 to TRBJ2-7; D is possibly TRBD1 (6 bases). The V gene's germline CDR1 is SQVTM and CDR2 ANQGSEA. The CDR3 totals 12 residues. Trimming removed 4 bases at V and 4 bases at J, with 11 bases between. This chain's CDR3 is CSVARTVYEQYF. The CDR3 DNA reads as TGCAGCGTTGCCCGGACAGTATACGAGCAGTACTTC.

A remark on this clone: Other DNA sequences in this sample translate to the same CDR3. This chain uses TRBV18 with TRBJ1-4; TRBD1 matches at 9 bases. Trimming removed 2 bases from V and 8 bases from J; junction bases left unmatched: 3. The germline CDR1 and CDR2 sequences are KGHSH and LQKENI. There are 14 residues in the CDR3. The CDR3 DNA reads TGTGCCAGCTCACCAGGACAGGGGAGCGAAAAACTGTTTTTT. Encoded protein: CASSPGQGSEKLFF.

Remarks on this clone: The same CDR3 also results from other DNA sequences found in this sample. The chain carries TRBV7-9 and TRBJ1-2; D is possibly TRBD1 (6 bases). CDR1 SEHNR and CDR2 FQNEAQ come from the germline V gene (reference sequence). The CDR3 totals 14 residues. Between the trimmed V and J ends, which lost 4 bases and 1 base, there was a span of 10 bases. CDR3 residues: CASSSRTDNYGYTF. DNA of the CDR3: TGTGCCAGCAGCTCTCGGACAGATAACTATGGCTACACCTTC.

This clone showed up just once. The chain combines TRBV7-2 with TRBJ1-2; perhaps TRBD1 as D (5 bases). The ends were cut back, 1 base at V and 10 bases at J, with 16 bases in the middle. CDR3 length: 14 residues. CDR1 is SGHTA and CDR2 is FQGNSA in the germline V gene. The CDR3 loop reads CASSLGGGTSAYTF. The CDR3 DNA follows: TGTGCCAGCAGCTTAGGCGGAGGGACCAGTGCCTACACCTTC.

J is TRBJ2-2 and V is TRBV7-8; D remains unclear. The V gene's germline CDR1 is SGHVS and CDR2 FQNEAQ. This CDR3 is 16 amino acids long. V dropped 1 base and J dropped 2 bases, with 11 bases sitting between them. The CDR3 loop reads CASSLVGGTNTGELFF. The CDR3, as DNA: TGTGCCAGCAGCTTAGTCGGTGGTACAAACACCGGGGAGCTGTTTTTT.

This chain joins TRBV5-4 and TRBJ2-1, with 7 bases identical to TRBD2. The germline V gene encodes CDR1 SGHNT and CDR2 YYREEE (reference sequence). The length of the CDR3 is 14 residues. V was clipped by 3 bases and J by 8 bases; unmatched bases: 8. The CDR3 bases are TGTGCCAGCAGCTGGGGACGGGAGGCATATGAGCAGTTCTTC. Protein sequence: CASSWGREAYEQFF.

V gene TRBV10-1 combines with J gene TRBJ2-2; 10 bases line up with TRBD2. This CDR3 is built from 16 residues. Germline values: CDR1 WNHNN, CDR2 SYGVQD (reference sequence). V was pared by 0 bases and J by 7 bases, with 5 bases of the junction left unmatched. CDR3 protein: CASSESGLAGVGELFF. CDR3 bases: TGCGCCAGCAGTGAGTCGGGGCTAGCGGGAGTCGGGGAGCTGTTTTTT.